The rows below give T cell receptor beta chains drawn from one sample of a study of shared clonotypes between healthy human individuals. Produced via immunoSEQ multiplex PCR; TCRdb's table is partial and in-frame only. Of hundreds of thousands of clones detected, around 76% appear once; the ten largest clones hold about 12%. Sequenced: PBMCs. Every receptor here comes from a woman aged 40 to 50 in good health. Some clones in this sample may be carry-over from other donors' samples. Both conserved end residues are part of each CDR3. A D gene is named only where the DNA matches it firmly. A clone size is listed for some rows: how often the clone was seen (once, few, many), or a class if it is expanded.

V,D,J,size,DNA,CDR3
TRBV7-9,TRBD2,TRBJ2-1,once,TGTGCCAGCAGCTTACGGGGGACTAGCGGGTGGAATGAGCAGTTCTTC,CASSLRGTSGWNEQFF
TRBV19,-,TRBJ1-1,once,TGTGCCAGTAGTTCAGTGTTCTGGGCTGAAGCTTTCTTT,CASSSVFWAEAFF
TRBV11-2,-,TRBJ2-2,few,TGTGCCAGCAGCTTAGGACTATTCAGGACCAGGGTGAACACCGGGGAGCTGTTTTTT,CASSLGLFRTRVNTGELFF
TRBV2,TRBD2,TRBJ2-5,-,TGTGCCAGCAGCCCCGGGGCTAGCGGGATTGGGAGGACCCAGTACTTC,CASSPGASGIGRTQYF
TRBV6-1,-,TRBJ2-1,few,TGTGCCAGCAGTGAATCGGACGGCCCACCCTACAATGAGCAGTTCTTC,CASSESDGPPYNEQFF
TRBV4-1,TRBD1,TRBJ1-1,-,TGCGCCAGCAGCCAAAAGGGACAGGATCATGAAGCTTTCTTT,CASSQKGQDHEAFF
TRBV19,TRBD1,TRBJ1-2,-,TGTGCCAGTAGTGCCATACAGGGGGCGGCAAACTATGGCTACACCTTC,CASSAIQGAANYGYTF
TRBV6-1,TRBD2,TRBJ2-1,-,TGTGCCAGCAGTGAAGGAGCTGGCGGGAGGTCCTACAATGAGCAGTTCTTC,CASSEGAGGRSYNEQFF
TRBV9,-,TRBJ1-2,-,TGTGCCAGCAGCGTAGGGGCCACTCCGCATAACTATGGCTACACCTTC,CASSVGATPHNYGYTF
TRBV28,TRBD2,TRBJ2-1,-,TGTGCCAGCAGACCTCCCCCGTTAGGACTAGGTTACAATGAGCAGTTCTTC,CASRPPPLGLGYNEQFF
TRBV7-6,-,TRBJ1-5,-,TGTGCCAGCAGCTTAGCGAATAATCAGCCCCAGCATTTT,CASSLANNQPQHF
TRBV29-1,-,TRBJ2-2,-,TGCAGCGTTGCGGAGGGGGACACCGGGGAGCTGTTTTTT,CSVAEGDTGELFF
TRBV30,-,TRBJ2-1,-,TGTGCCTGGAGTGTGGGCCTAGCCAATGAGCAGTTCTTC,CAWSVGLANEQFF
TRBV28,-,TRBJ1-2,-,TGTGCCAGCAGTTTCCGGGGGTATGGCTACACCTTC,CASSFRGYGYTF
TRBV21-1,-,TRBJ2-7,many,TGTGCCAGCAGCAAAAACCTCAGGTGCGGGGTCGGCTACGAGCAGTACTTC,CASSKNLRCGVGYEQYF
TRBV28,-,TRBJ2-3,-,TGTGCCAGCAGTTTCACAGGGACTGATACGCAGTATTTT,CASSFTGTDTQYF
TRBV9,TRBD1,TRBJ1-6,-,TGTGCCAGCAGCCCCCAAGGATGGGACAGGGGAGTTTCACCCCTCCACTTT,CASSPQGWDRGVSPLHF
TRBV11-2,-,TRBJ1-5,-,TGTGCCAGCAGCAGCTTTGGGAGCAATCAGCCCCAGCATTTT,CASSSFGSNQPQHF
TRBV28,TRBD1,TRBJ1-5,-,TGTGCCAGCAGTTTACGCGACAGGGAAACAGGTCAGCCCCAGCATTTT,CASSLRDRETGQPQHF
TRBV11-2,-,TRBJ1-2,-,TGTGCCAGCAGCTTCTCTTGGGCGGACAGACAGAACTATGGCTACACCTTC,CASSFSWADRQNYGYTF
TRBV6-6,-,TRBJ2-3,few,TGTGCCAGCAGCCCAAATCGGAAGGGTAGCACAGATACGCAGTATTTT,CASSPNRKGSTDTQYF
TRBV27,TRBD1,TRBJ1-5,-,TGTGCCAGCAGCACAGGGGGCCCTAATCAGCCCCAGCATTTT,CASSTGGPNQPQHF
TRBV5-1,-,TRBJ2-3,-,TGCGCCAGCAGCTTGTCGCCGTTGACGGGCACAGATACGCAGTATTTT,CASSLSPLTGTDTQYF
TRBV27,-,TRBJ1-3,-,TGTGCCAGCAGTAGACTCGGCTCTGGAAACACCATATATTTT,CASSRLGSGNTIYF
TRBV5-8,TRBD2,TRBJ2-5,-,TGTGCCAGCAGCTTGGCCCTAGCGGGAGCGGAGACCCAGTACTTC,CASSLALAGAETQYF
TRBV11-2,TRBD2,TRBJ2-5,-,TGTGCCAGCAGCTTAGTTCGGGGGGAGCAGACCCAGTACTTC,CASSLVRGEQTQYF
TRBV9,TRBD1,TRBJ1-1,-,TGTGCCAGCAGCGCTGCCTCGGGACAGGGGACCACTGAAGCTTTCTTT,CASSAASGQGTTEAFF
TRBV7-2,TRBD1,TRBJ1-5,-,TGTGCCAGCAGCTTATCGGGGACAGGGGGCAACCAGCCCCAGCATTTT,CASSLSGTGGNQPQHF
TRBV30,TRBD2,TRBJ2-1,-,TGTGCCTGGAGGGGCGGGAGGGTGTACAATGAGCAGTTCTTC,CAWRGGRVYNEQFF
TRBV30,-,TRBJ2-2,-,TGTGCCTGGAGTCCCTCTTGGGAGCTGTTTTTT,CAWSPSWELFF
TRBV27,TRBD2,TRBJ2-7,-,TGTGCCAGCAGTTTGGGCGGGAGGTTTAACTACGAGCAGTACTTC,CASSLGGRFNYEQYF
TRBV6-6,-,TRBJ2-1,few,TGTGCCAGCAGTACTAGGGGGACCGGCAGCGGCAATGAGCAGTTCTTC,CASSTRGTGSGNEQFF
TRBV19,-,TRBJ2-7,-,TGTGCCAGTAGTAACCCGGGATACACCTACGAGCAGTACTTC,CASSNPGYTYEQYF
TRBV28,-,TRBJ2-7,-,TGTGCCAGCAGTCGCCGACCCCGCTCCTACGAGCAGTACTTC,CASSRRPRSYEQYF
TRBV30,TRBD2,TRBJ2-1,-,TGTGCCTGGAGTTTGACGGGAGGGCACAATGAGCAGTTCTTC,CAWSLTGGHNEQFF
TRBV6-5,-,TRBJ2-4,-,TGTGCCAGCAGCGTATCCACATTAGCCAAAAACATTCAGTACTTC,CASSVSTLAKNIQYF
TRBV27,TRBD1,TRBJ2-6,-,TGTGCCAGCAGTTACCGGACAGGGCTCTCTGGGGCCAACGTCCTGACTTTC,CASSYRTGLSGANVLTF
TRBV18,-,TRBJ1-5,-,TGTGCCAGCTCACCACAGGGGTCCACTCAGCCCCAGCATTTT,CASSPQGSTQPQHF
TRBV29-1,TRBD1,TRBJ1-2,-,TGCAGCGTTGTCGGGACAGGGGTTGTCTATGGCTACACCTTC,CSVVGTGVVYGYTF
TRBV25-1,-,TRBJ2-7,-,TGTGCCAGCAGTGAGTCCCCGGGTGCCTACGAGCAGTACTTC,CASSESPGAYEQYF
TRBV4-2,-,TRBJ2-2,-,TGTGCCAGCAGCCAAGATACGGGACTTAACACCGGGGAGCTGTTTTTT,CASSQDTGLNTGELFF
TRBV4-2,-,TRBJ2-2,-,TGTGCCAGCAGCCGAACAGGGCCCGGGGAGCTGTTTTTT,CASSRTGPGELFF
TRBV5-4,-,TRBJ2-1,-,TGTGCCAGCAGCTTTGACGGGGCCCCGTTTACTGAGCAGTTCTTC,CASSFDGAPFTEQFF
TRBV28,-,TRBJ1-1,-,TGTGCCAGCAGTAGGATGGGACAGAACACTGAAGCTTTCTTT,CASSRMGQNTEAFF
TRBV5-8,TRBD2,TRBJ2-3,-,TGTGCCAGCAGCTCGGCGGGAGGGGAGGATACGCAGTATTTT,CASSSAGGEDTQYF
TRBV30,-,TRBJ1-1,few,TGTGCCTGGACAGGCGAATTGAACACTGAAGCTTTCTTT,CAWTGELNTEAFF
TRBV30,-,TRBJ1-2,-,TGTGCCTGGAGTGTATATCGGGGCACTAACTATGGCTACACCTTC,CAWSVYRGTNYGYTF
TRBV4-2,-,TRBJ2-7,-,TGTGCCAGCAGCCAAGATGCAGGGAGAGCCTACGAGCAGTACTTC,CASSQDAGRAYEQYF
TRBV18,-,TRBJ2-2,-,TGTGCCAGCTCACGGGGAACCGGGGAGCTGTTTTTT,CASSRGTGELFF
TRBV7-3,-,TRBJ1-3,once,TGTGCCAGCAGCCCCAACATCGGAAACACCATATATTTT,CASSPNIGNTIYF
TRBV21-1,-,TRBJ2-4,-,TGTGCCAGCAGTTCTAGGACAGGGTGGGACATTCAGTACTTC,CASSSRTGWDIQYF